This is a list of T cell receptor beta chains from one sample in a study of siplizumab effects on memory and regulatory T cells. Method: immunoSEQ multiplex PCR; TCRdb's copy keeps in-frame clones and lacks some. The table includes fewer than 110,000 clones, nearly 95% detected once. Material for sequencing was non-Treg CD4+ T cells sorted from blood. Receptors were obtained from a human donor in good health. Both conserved end residues are part of each CDR3. D genes are given only for firm matches. Size values are once, few and many counts, or a class for expanded clones, and some rows have none.

CDR3 protein: CASSQQGYEKLFF; CDR3 DNA: TGTGCCAGCAGCCAACAGGGGTATGAAAAACTGTTTTTT; clone size: -; J gene: TRBJ1-4; D gene: -; V gene: TRBV4-2
CDR3 protein: CASSQGEPLHF; CDR3 DNA: TGTGCCAGCAGCCAAGGGGAACCCCTCCACTTT; clone size: -; J gene: TRBJ1-6; D gene: -; V gene: TRBV14
CDR3 protein: CASRSFGGRIYGYTF; CDR3 DNA: TGTGCCAGTAGGTCGTTTGGGGGCCGGATCTATGGCTACACCTTC; clone size: -; J gene: TRBJ1-2; D gene: -; V gene: TRBV19
CDR3 protein: CASIVGSSGNTIYF; CDR3 DNA: TGTGCCAGCATCGTTGGTTCCTCTGGAAACACCATATATTTT; clone size: -; J gene: TRBJ1-3; D gene: -; V gene: TRBV2
CDR3 protein: CASSLDNAGTGAFF; CDR3 DNA: TGCGCCAGCAGCTTGGACAACGCAGGGACTGGGGCTTTCTTT; clone size: few; J gene: TRBJ1-1; D gene: -; V gene: TRBV5-1
CDR3 protein: CASSFNGGAGDTQYF; CDR3 DNA: TGTGCCAGCAGTTTTAATGGAGGGGCAGGAGATACGCAGTATTTT; clone size: -; J gene: TRBJ2-3; D gene: -; V gene: TRBV28
CDR3 protein: CASSSQIGNQPQHF; CDR3 DNA: TGTGCCAGTAGTAGCCAGATAGGCAATCAGCCCCAGCATTTT; clone size: -; J gene: TRBJ1-5; D gene: -; V gene: TRBV19
CDR3 protein: CASSVDRSLYGYTF; CDR3 DNA: TGTGCCAGCTCAGTAGACAGGAGTCTCTATGGCTACACCTTC; clone size: -; J gene: TRBJ1-2; D gene: -; V gene: TRBV18
CDR3 protein: CASSPSGTDYGYTF; CDR3 DNA: TGTGCCAGCAGTCCCTCAGGGACAGACTATGGCTACACCTTC; clone size: -; J gene: TRBJ1-2; D gene: TRBD1; V gene: TRBV6-5
CDR3 protein: CASSYRTGVFGYTF; CDR3 DNA: TGTGCCAGCAGTTACCGGACAGGGGTTTTTGGCTACACCTTC; clone size: -; J gene: TRBJ1-2; D gene: TRBD1; V gene: TRBV6-5
CDR3 protein: CASSPHRANTGELFF; CDR3 DNA: TGTGCCAGCAGCCCCCACAGGGCCAACACCGGGGAGCTGTTTTTT; clone size: -; J gene: TRBJ2-2; D gene: -; V gene: TRBV14
CDR3 protein: CASRGTGERPYGYTF; CDR3 DNA: TGTGCCAGCAGAGGGACAGGGGAGAGACCCTATGGCTACACCTTC; clone size: -; J gene: TRBJ1-2; D gene: TRBD1; V gene: TRBV6-1
CDR3 protein: CASSHRSGTRRYF; CDR3 DNA: TGCGCCAGCAGCCATAGGTCCGGGACCCGGCGGTACTTC; clone size: -; J gene: TRBJ2-7; D gene: -; V gene: TRBV4-1
CDR3 protein: CASSQGPTLYEQYF; CDR3 DNA: TGCGCCAGCAGCCAGGGACCGACCCTCTACGAGCAGTACTTC; clone size: -; J gene: TRBJ2-7; D gene: -; V gene: TRBV4-1
CDR3 protein: CASSLDGGGTDTQYF; CDR3 DNA: TGTGCCAGCAGCTTGGATGGCGGGGGCACAGATACGCAGTATTTT; clone size: once; J gene: TRBJ2-3; D gene: -; V gene: TRBV5-4
CDR3 protein: CASSLEGLAGPYNEQFF; CDR3 DNA: TGTGCCAGCAGCTTAGAGGGACTAGCGGGTCCCTACAATGAGCAGTTCTTC; clone size: -; J gene: TRBJ2-1; D gene: TRBD2; V gene: TRBV7-2
CDR3 protein: CASSQQVLAGGNTGELFF; CDR3 DNA: TGCGCCAGCAGCCAACAAGTACTAGCGGGGGGGAACACCGGGGAGCTGTTTTTT; clone size: -; J gene: TRBJ2-2; D gene: TRBD2; V gene: TRBV4-1
CDR3 protein: CASSESSGIRGEQFF; CDR3 DNA: TGCGCCAGCAGTGAGTCCAGCGGGATACGGGGTGAGCAGTTCTTC; clone size: -; J gene: TRBJ2-1; D gene: TRBD2; V gene: TRBV10-1
CDR3 protein: CASGQGAVVFSELFF; CDR3 DNA: TGTGCCAGCGGACAGGGGGCGGTCGTATTTTCGGAGCTGTTTTTT; clone size: -; J gene: TRBJ2-2; D gene: TRBD1; V gene: TRBV7-6
CDR3 protein: CASSLGNFHYEQYF; CDR3 DNA: TGTGCCAGCAGCTTAGGGAACTTCCACTACGAGCAGTACTTC; clone size: -; J gene: TRBJ2-7; D gene: -; V gene: TRBV13
CDR3 protein: CAWSAQGKYGYTF; CDR3 DNA: TGTGCCTGGAGCGCACAAGGGAAGTATGGCTACACCTTC; clone size: -; J gene: TRBJ1-2; D gene: -; V gene: TRBV30
CDR3 protein: CASSLVQGGSTEAFF; CDR3 DNA: TGCGCCAGCAGCTTGGTGCAGGGTGGGTCCACTGAAGCTTTCTTT; clone size: -; J gene: TRBJ1-1; D gene: -; V gene: TRBV5-1
CDR3 protein: CASSLKVRANTEAFF; CDR3 DNA: TGTGCCAGCAGCTTGAAGGTCAGGGCTAACACTGAAGCTTTCTTT; clone size: -; J gene: TRBJ1-1; D gene: -; V gene: TRBV5-6
CDR3 protein: CASSLVGGNANTGELFF; CDR3 DNA: TGTGCCAGCAGCTTAGTCGGCGGGAACGCGAACACCGGGGAGCTGTTTTTT; clone size: -; J gene: TRBJ2-2; D gene: -; V gene: TRBV7-8
CDR3 protein: CASSLPSSYNEQFF; CDR3 DNA: TGCGCCAGCAGCTTGCCGAGCTCCTACAATGAGCAGTTCTTC; clone size: -; J gene: TRBJ2-1; D gene: -; V gene: TRBV5-1
CDR3 protein: CASSLINRGLTEAFF; CDR3 DNA: TGTGCCAGCAGCTTAATAAACAGGGGGCTGACTGAAGCTTTCTTT; clone size: once; J gene: TRBJ1-1; D gene: TRBD1; V gene: TRBV7-2
CDR3 protein: CASSELAGLDTEAFF; CDR3 DNA: TGCGCCAGCAGTGAATTAGCGGGCTTGGACACTGAAGCTTTCTTT; clone size: -; J gene: TRBJ1-1; D gene: -; V gene: TRBV10-1
CDR3 protein: CASSPQETQYF; CDR3 DNA: TGTGCCAGCAGCCCACAAGAGACCCAGTACTTC; clone size: -; J gene: TRBJ2-5; D gene: -; V gene: TRBV7-2
CDR3 protein: CASSPGQGSTDTQYF; CDR3 DNA: TGTGCCAGCAGTCCAGGACAGGGATCCACAGATACGCAGTATTTT; clone size: few; J gene: TRBJ2-3; D gene: TRBD1; V gene: TRBV7-9
CDR3 protein: CASNRDSTGELFF; CDR3 DNA: TGTGCCAGCAACCGGGACTCCACCGGGGAGCTGTTTTTT; clone size: -; J gene: TRBJ2-2; D gene: -; V gene: TRBV6-5
CDR3 protein: CAWSVFGHSNQPQHF; CDR3 DNA: TGTGCCTGGAGTGTATTCGGGCATAGCAATCAGCCCCAGCATTTT; clone size: -; J gene: TRBJ1-5; D gene: -; V gene: TRBV30
CDR3 protein: CASTPMTNYGYTF; CDR3 DNA: TGTGCCAGCACCCCCATGACTAACTATGGCTACACCTTC; clone size: -; J gene: TRBJ1-2; D gene: -; V gene: TRBV11-3
CDR3 protein: CASSYSGGSTDTQYF; CDR3 DNA: TGTGCCAGCAGTTACTCTGGCGGGAGCACAGATACGCAGTATTTT; clone size: -; J gene: TRBJ2-3; D gene: -; V gene: TRBV6-5
CDR3 protein: CASSERGYNTEAFF; CDR3 DNA: TGTGCCAGCAGTGAACGGGGATACAACACTGAAGCTTTCTTT; clone size: -; J gene: TRBJ1-1; D gene: -; V gene: TRBV6-5
CDR3 protein: CAWSVLGRGGSNQPQHF; CDR3 DNA: TGTGCCTGGAGTGTATTAGGTAGGGGTGGAAGCAATCAGCCCCAGCATTTT; clone size: few; J gene: TRBJ1-5; D gene: -; V gene: TRBV30
CDR3 protein: CASIPTGSSGRGGTDTQYF; CDR3 DNA: TGTGCCAGCATCCCCACAGGGTCTAGCGGGAGAGGCGGCACAGATACGCAGTATTTT; clone size: once; J gene: TRBJ2-3; D gene: TRBD2; V gene: TRBV28
CDR3 protein: CASRERTGGEKLFF; CDR3 DNA: TGCGCCAGCAGGGAAAGGACAGGGGGTGAAAAACTGTTTTTT; clone size: -; J gene: TRBJ1-4; D gene: TRBD1; V gene: TRBV5-1
CDR3 protein: CASVQGSNTEAFF; CDR3 DNA: TGTGCCAGCGTACAGGGCTCGAACACTGAAGCTTTCTTT; clone size: -; J gene: TRBJ1-1; D gene: -; V gene: TRBV28
CDR3 protein: CASAAGVGPEGTEAFF; CDR3 DNA: TGTGCCAGCGCAGCGGGGGTCGGACCCGAGGGCACTGAAGCTTTCTTT; clone size: -; J gene: TRBJ1-1; D gene: -; V gene: TRBV9
CDR3 protein: CASSLRSDKDTQYF; CDR3 DNA: TGTGCCAGTAGTCTGCGTTCCGACAAAGATACGCAGTATTTT; clone size: once; J gene: TRBJ2-3; D gene: -; V gene: TRBV19
CDR3 protein: CASSYDREVFTEAFF; CDR3 DNA: TGTGCCAGTAGTTACGACAGGGAGGTATTCACTGAAGCTTTCTTT; clone size: -; J gene: TRBJ1-1; D gene: TRBD1; V gene: TRBV19
CDR3 protein: CASSSRTPLSNQPQHF; CDR3 DNA: TGTGCCAGCAGTTCCCGGACACCCCTTAGCAATCAGCCCCAGCATTTT; clone size: -; J gene: TRBJ1-5; D gene: -; V gene: TRBV28
CDR3 protein: CASRERTNEAYEQYF; CDR3 DNA: TGTGCCAGCAGAGAGAGGACCAATGAGGCCTACGAGCAGTACTTC; clone size: -; J gene: TRBJ2-7; D gene: -; V gene: TRBV11-3
CDR3 protein: CASSMVAGTYNEQFF; CDR3 DNA: TGTGCCAGTAGTATGGTAGCGGGAACCTACAATGAGCAGTTCTTC; clone size: -; J gene: TRBJ2-1; D gene: TRBD2; V gene: TRBV19
CDR3 protein: CASSETLNYGYTF; CDR3 DNA: TGTGCCAGTAGTGAGACATTGAACTATGGCTACACCTTC; clone size: -; J gene: TRBJ1-2; D gene: -; V gene: TRBV19
CDR3 protein: CAISGRGDRSSYEQYF; CDR3 DNA: TGTGCCATCAGTGGGAGGGGGGACAGGAGTTCCTACGAGCAGTACTTC; clone size: -; J gene: TRBJ2-7; D gene: TRBD1; V gene: TRBV10-3
CDR3 protein: CASKKSEDTEAFF; CDR3 DNA: TGTGCCAGCAAGAAATCGGAGGACACTGAAGCTTTCTTT; clone size: -; J gene: TRBJ1-1; D gene: -; V gene: TRBV6-1